Following are 6 T cell receptor beta chains from one sample sequenced in a study of T cells in Graves' hyperthyroidism and ophthalmopathy. The TCR beta CDR3 regions underwent amplification using RNA transcripts as the source. A set of HTBI primers served as the primers for a first-round RT-PCR of the TCR CDR3. In TCRdb, the multiplex PCR reads were re-called with MiXCR into one record per CDR3 protein. The sample has 250,000 to 300,000 distinct CDR3 sequences, approximately 18% seen once. The sample comprised blood. These receptor sequences come from a middle-aged man with Graves' ophthalmopathy.

Remarks on this clonotype: The junction shows a germline mismatch at one end, possibly a read error. This rearrangement joins TRBV12-3 or TRBV12-4 to TRBJ2-7; D is ambiguous. The CDR3 has 15 residues. As DNA, the CDR3 is TGTGCCAGCAGTTTGAGAGGCAGGCGTCCCTACCAGCAGTACTTC. It translates to CASSLRGRRPYQQYF.

V and J are TRBV24-1 and TRBJ1-1; unclear D gene. The germline V and J ends were trimmed by 3 bases and 4 bases, with 8 bases remaining between them. Per the germline V gene, CDR1 is KGHDR and CDR2 is SFDVKD. This CDR3 comprises 13 residues. The CDR3 sequence is CATSDPPRTEAFF. As DNA, the CDR3 is TGTGCCACCAGTGATCCCCCCCGCACTGAAGCTTTCTTT.

As to this clonotype: A much larger clone differs from this one at a single base, so this may be a read error. The chain recombines TRBV30 with TRBJ2-7, with D perhaps matching TRBD2 (5 bases). The CDR3 length is 14 residues. Germline CDR1 and CDR2: GTSNPN and SVGIG (reference sequence). CDR3 in DNA: TGTGCCATCGCGGGCGGTTTAGGTTCCTGCGAGCAGTACTTC. Its protein is CAIAGGLGSCEQYF.

This clonotype was counted only a few times. This chain connects TRBV6-1 to TRBJ2-7; no reliable D call. The CDR3 has 14 residues. Trimming pared 4 bases from V and 2 bases from J, leaving 12 bases between. Germline-derived CDR1 and CDR2 are MNHNS and SASEGT. CDR3 DNA: TGTGCCAGCAGTGGATCGTATAAAACCTACGAGCAGTACTTC. Residues: CASSGSYKTYEQYF.

The chain recombines TRBV10-2 with TRBJ1-3; 9 bases map to TRBD1. The CDR3 consists of 14 residues. Looked up from germline, CDR1 is WSHSY and CDR2 is SAAADI. Unmatched junction bases numbered 6, after V lost 6 bases and J lost 6 bases. CDR3 sequence (DNA): TGCGCCAGCAGAGCCGGGACAGGGAAAAACACCATATATTTT. As protein: CASRAGTGKNTIYF.

This clonotype appeared a few times. This chain connects TRBV3-1 to TRBJ2-3; TRBD2 might be the D (5 bases). The V end lost 6 bases, the J end lost 4 bases, and 14 bases lay between the germline ends. The CDR3 has 14 residues. Germline CDR1 reads LGHDT; CDR2 reads YNNKEL (reference sequence). The CDR3 region is CASRTAARADTQYF. CDR3 bases: TGTGCCAGCAGAACGGCCGCGAGGGCAGATACGCAGTATTTT.